Below, 30 T cell receptor beta chains from the same sample are listed, as sequenced in a study of cytomegalovirus exposure and HLA in healthy donors. The PCR employed 60 Vbeta primers together with 13 Jbeta primers. Profiling relied on immunoSEQ multiplex PCR, and the TCRdb table lists in-frame clones only, not all of them. The sample consists of under 250,000 clones, 79% of them appearing once. The source material was PBMCs. These receptors all stem from a young woman in good health and CMV-seropositive.

The genes are TRBV27 and TRBJ2-3, with D possibly being TRBD1 (6 bases). The CDR3 is 14 amino acids. The germline gives CDR1 MNHEY, CDR2 SMNVEV (reference sequence). Trimming cost V 5 bases and J 8 bases, with 17 bases left between them. As DNA, the CDR3 is TGTGCCAGCAGTCTCTTGCGACAGGACGGTACGCAGTATTTT. Its translation: CASSLLRQDGTQYF.

J is TRBJ2-5 and V is TRBV27, with 8 bases lining up with TRBD1. Germline V lookup: CDR1 MNHEY, CDR2 SMNVEV (reference sequence). The V gene end was trimmed by 6 bases and the J gene end by 4 bases; junction bases not matched to a gene: 10. The length of the CDR3 is 15 residues. The CDR3: CASSLTYQGAETQYF. For the CDR3, the DNA is TGTGCCAGCAGCCTAACATACCAGGGGGCAGAGACCCAGTACTTC.

CDR3 nucleotides: TGTGCCAGCAGCGAATATGGACTATCCGGGGAGCAGTACTTC. This sequence encodes CASSEYGLSGEQYF. The chain couples TRBV13 to TRBJ2-7; tentative D call: TRBD2 (6 bases). V lost 5 bases to trimming and J lost 7 bases, with 18 bases between them. The length of the CDR3 is 14 residues. Germline V gene sequence: CDR1 PRHDT, CDR2 FYEKMQ (reference sequence).

CDR3 sequence reads: CASSDPGLYEQYF. The CDR3 DNA reads TGTGCCAGCAGTGACCCCGGACTCTACGAGCAGTACTTC. The chain employs TRBV6-1 and TRBJ2-7, with a weak D call TRBD2 (5 bases). V gave up 3 bases and J gave up 3 bases, with 9 bases separating them. This CDR3 has 13 amino acids. Looked up from germline, CDR1 is MNHNS and CDR2 is SASEGT.

This clone has only a few counts. The chain recombines TRBV7-2 with TRBJ2-2, with D unresolved. V lost 5 bases, J lost 6 bases, and 10 bases lay in between. Looked up from germline, CDR1 is SGHTA and CDR2 is FQGNSA. This CDR3 spans 13 amino acids. CDR3: CASSPLVAGELFF. The CDR3 DNA sequence: TGTGCCAGCAGCCCACTGGTAGCCGGGGAGCTGTTTTTT.

This rearrangement joins TRBV4-1 to TRBJ2-7, with D maybe TRBD2 (7 bases). Germline V gene sequence: CDR1 MGHRA, CDR2 YSYEKL. V lost 1 base, J lost 7 bases, and 17 bases lay in between. The CDR3 length is 15 residues. The CDR3 sequence: CASSQVGRGPGEQYF. The CDR3 DNA follows: TGCGCCAGCAGCCAAGTTGGGCGGGGGCCGGGAGAGCAGTACTTC.

This chain joins TRBV5-6 and TRBJ2-3; D unclear. CDR3 length: 13 residues. Trimming removed 0 bases at V and 8 bases at J, with 10 bases between. From germline, CDR1 is SGHDT and CDR2 YYEEEE. The CDR3 sequence: CASSLARPGTQYF. CDR3 sequence (DNA): TGTGCCAGCAGCTTGGCTCGGCCGGGTACGCAGTATTTT.

The chain links TRBV7-9 to TRBJ1-4; no firm D call. Germline assignment: CDR1 SEHNR and CDR2 FQNEAQ (reference sequence). The CDR3 has 15 residues. V was shortened by 8 bases and J by 5 bases, with 18 bases between the two germline ends. DNA for the CDR3: TGTGCCAGCCGCCCCTGGTCGAGGCAAAATGAAAAACTGTTTTTT. Amino acid sequence: CASRPWSRQNEKLFF. The variable domain in full, with the rest retrieved from reference TRBV7-9 and TRBJ1-4, is DTGVSQNPRHKITKRGQNVTFRCDPISEHNRLYWYRQTLGQGPEFLTYFQNEAQLEKSRLLSDRFSAERPKGSFSTLEIQRTEQGDSAMYLCASRPWSRQNEKLFFGSGTQLSVL.

The chain carries TRBV7-8 and TRBJ1-1; unclear D gene. Between the trimmed V and J ends, which lost 8 bases and 1 base, there was a span of 14 bases. The V gene's germline CDR1 is SGHVS and CDR2 FQNEAQ. The CDR3 sequence is 14 residues long. The CDR3 region is CASFRGGRNTEAFF. CDR3 DNA sequence: TGTGCCAGCTTTCGGGGAGGCCGGAACACTGAAGCTTTCTTT. Based on the CDR3 plus reference TRBV7-8 and TRBJ1-1, the full variable domain is GAGVSQSPRYKVAKRGQDVALRCDPISGHVSLFWYQQALGQGPEFLTYFQNEAQLDKSGLPSDRFFAERPEGSVSTLKIQRTQQEDSAVYLCASFRGGRNTEAFFGQGTRLTVV.

V and J are TRBV30 and TRBJ2-7; the match to TRBD2 covers 7 bases. The CDR3 is made up of 13 amino acids. V lost 0 bases, J lost 7 bases, and 6 bases stayed unmatched. Germline lookup yields CDR1 GTSNPN and CDR2 SVGIG (reference sequence). The CDR3 nucleotides read TGTGCCTGGAGTGTGATCGGGACTAATGAGCAGTACTTC. It encodes CAWSVIGTNEQYF. Full variable domain (remainder filled in from reference TRBV30 and TRBJ2-7): SQTIHQWPATLVQPVGSPLSLECTVEGTSNPNLYWYRQAAGRGLQLLFYSVGIGQISSEVPQNLSASRPQDRQFILSSKKLLLSDSGFYLCAWSVIGTNEQYFGPGTRLTVT.

The rearrangement links TRBV7-9 to TRBJ1-5; D gene unclear. This CDR3 is 12 amino acids long. Germline V gene data show CDR1 as SEHNR and CDR2 as FQNEAQ (reference sequence). The V end was cut by 6 bases, the J end by 4 bases, with 7 bases between. CDR3 sequence (DNA): TGTGCCAGCAGTGATAGAAATCAGCCCCAGCATTTT. Translating gives CASSDRNQPQHF.

The V call is TRBV13, the J call TRBJ2-1; TRBD2 agrees at 8 bases. Losses at the gene ends were 2 bases for V and 4 bases for J; bases not matched to a gene: 1. The CDR3 has 14 amino acids. CDR1 and CDR2 from the germline V gene are PRHDT and FYEKMQ (reference sequence). CDR3: CASSLTGGYNEQFF. The CDR3 DNA reads as TGTGCCAGCAGCTTAACGGGGGGGTACAATGAGCAGTTCTTC.

This clone appeared a single time. The chain has TRBV5-4 and TRBJ2-3, with 10 bases matching TRBD1. The CDR3 is 15 residues long. V was clipped by 5 bases and J by 1 base; unmatched bases: 4. Germline values: CDR1 SGHNT, CDR2 YYREEE (reference sequence). The CDR3, as DNA: TGTGCCAGCAGACCTGGACAGGGGGGCACAGATACGCAGTATTTT. Protein product: CASRPGQGGTDTQYF.

The chain carries TRBV5-1 and TRBJ2-6; the D gene is possibly TRBD2 (6 bases). The CDR3 loop spans 16 amino acids. Per germline, CDR1 SGHRS and CDR2 YFSETQ. The V and J ends lost 4 bases and 0 bases respectively, with 11 bases between them. CDR3 DNA: TGCGCCAGCAGCGTTACCGGGAGCTCTGGGGCCAACGTCCTGACTTTC. Translating it yields CASSVTGSSGANVLTF.

In its sample, this clone was seen a few times. CDR3 protein: CASSSPGTGYEQYF. The CDR3 DNA reads as TGTGCCAGCAGCTCCCCCGGGACAGGGTACGAGCAGTACTTC. The chain recombines TRBV7-2 with TRBJ2-7, with 9 bases aligning to TRBD1. Unmatched junction bases numbered 5, after V lost 4 bases and J lost 4 bases. This CDR3 is built from 14 residues. Germline CDR1 and CDR2: SGHTA and FQGNSA.

The chain recombines TRBV6-6 with TRBJ1-2; D gene ambiguous. The V end lost 5 bases, the J end lost 8 bases, and 15 bases lay between the germline ends. The CDR3 spans 13 residues. The germline gives CDR1 MNHNY, CDR2 SVGAGI (reference sequence). DNA of the CDR3: TGTGCCAGCAGTCCCCGAGACTTATGGGGCTACACCTTC. It specifies CASSPRDLWGYTF.

V and J are TRBV4-1 and TRBJ1-1; the D is unclear. Per the germline V gene, CDR1 is MGHRA and CDR2 is YSYEKL. The CDR3 length is 15 residues. V lost 4 bases and J lost 3, with 15 bases in between. The DNA for the CDR3 is TGCGCCAGCAGCCCCGGACCGGGATATCACACTGAAGCTTTCTTT. Translated, it gives CASSPGPGYHTEAFF.

The chain recombines TRBV9 with TRBJ2-2, with 8 bases that match TRBD1. Germline V gene data show CDR1 as SGDLS and CDR2 as YYNGEE. The CDR3 runs 15 residues. The J segment lost 5 bases and the V segment lost 2 bases, leaving 5 bases of the junction unmatched. This CDR3 reads CASSVAQGVTGELFF. The CDR3 nucleotides read TGTGCCAGCAGCGTGGCACAGGGGGTTACCGGGGAGCTGTTTTTT.

The V call is TRBV27, the J call TRBJ1-4; a possible D gene is TRBD1 (5 bases). Germline values: CDR1 MNHEY, CDR2 SMNVEV (reference sequence). The CDR3 has 13 amino acids. The germline V and J ends were trimmed by 6 bases and 8 bases, with 13 bases remaining between them. In DNA form, the CDR3 reads TGTGCCAGCAGCAGGAGCCGGGGGGAAAAACTGTTTTTT. Translated: CASSRSRGEKLFF.

CDR3 nucleotides: TGCGCCAGCAGCCAAGAGACAGGGGTCATTATGGGGCCCCAGCATTTT. Protein sequence: CASSQETGVIMGPQHF. The J gene is TRBJ1-5, the V gene TRBV4-1, with 8 nucleotides matching TRBD1. The junction had 10 bases not matched to a gene; V was cut back by 0 bases and J by 9 bases. Germline V lookup: CDR1 MGHRA, CDR2 YSYEKL. The CDR3 covers 16 residues.

The chain employs TRBV5-4 and TRBJ2-3, with D tentatively TRBD1 (5 bases). The CDR3 sequence is 16 residues long. Trimming removed 6 bases from V and 1 base from J, with 18 bases in between. Germline V gene data show CDR1 as SGHNT and CDR2 as YYREEE (reference sequence). CDR3 DNA: TGTGCCAGCACCCGGACCAGGGCCGGTGGCACAGATACGCAGTATTTT. Translation gives CASTRTRAGGTDTQYF.

This clone was observed once. The J gene is TRBJ2-7, the V gene TRBV5-4, with 9 bases that match TRBD1. The germline CDR1 and CDR2 sequences are SGHNT and YYREEE (reference sequence). The ends lost 4 bases at V and 4 bases at J; junction bases unmatched: 9. This CDR3 has 15 amino acids. The CDR3 reads CASSRRDRVGYEQYF. The CDR3 nucleotides read TGTGCCAGCAGCCGCCGGGACAGGGTTGGTTACGAGCAGTACTTC. Full variable domain (outside the CDR3, taken from reference TRBV5-4 and TRBJ2-7): ETGVTQSPTHLIKTRGQQVTLRCSSQSGHNTVSWYQQALGQGPQFIFQYYREEENGRGNFPPRFSGLQFPNYSSELNVNALELDDSALYLCASSRRDRVGYEQYFGPGTRLTVT.

This clone has only one observation. The genes are TRBV7-8 and TRBJ1-5; 7 bases align to TRBD1. V shed 4 bases, J shed 4 bases, and the junction held 4 bases outside the gene matches. The CDR3 is made up of 14 amino acids. Germline lookup yields CDR1 SGHVS and CDR2 FQNEAQ. The CDR3: CASSSGTVNQPQHF. For the CDR3, the DNA is TGTGCCAGCAGCTCCGGGACAGTTAATCAGCCCCAGCATTTT.

The chain links TRBV4-3 to TRBJ2-3; TRBD2 aligns across 11 bases. With V trimmed by 1 base and J by 7 bases, 10 bases remained unmatched. In germline, CDR1 is LGHNA, CDR2 YSLEER. The CDR3 runs 17 residues. The chain's CDR3 is CASSQGETSGTSHTQYF. Written as DNA, the CDR3 is TGCGCCAGCAGCCAAGGCGAGACTAGCGGGACTTCCCATACGCAGTATTTT.

The V and J genes are TRBV23-1 and TRBJ1-2; tentative D call: TRBD1 (5 bases). TRBV23-1 is recorded as an ORF, its role being uncertain. The length of the CDR3 is 18 residues. V lost 0 bases and J 7 bases, leaving 24 bases between the germline ends. The CDR3 bases are TGCGCCAGCAGTCAATCTAGTTTGGGGGGTTTCTTTTGTTTTGGCTACACCTTC. It translates to CASSQSSLGGFFCFGYTF.

This chain joins TRBV5-5 and TRBJ1-5; D unclear. Trimming cost V 1 base and J 0 bases, with 14 bases left between them. This CDR3 comprises 17 residues. Germline V CDR1 and CDR2: SGHKS, YYEKEE (reference sequence). CDR3: CASSLYGRAYSNQPQHF. CDR3 DNA sequence: TGTGCCAGCAGCTTGTATGGTCGAGCTTATAGCAATCAGCCCCAGCATTTT. Supplemented by reference TRBV5-5 and TRBJ1-5, the full variable domain reads DAGVTQSPTHLIKTRGQQVTLRCSPISGHKSVSWYQQVLGQGPQFIFQYYEKEERGRGNFPDRFSARQFPNYSSELNVNALLLGDSALYLCASSLYGRAYSNQPQHFGDGTRLSIL.

This clone appeared a single time. This chain uses TRBV9 with TRBJ1-2; 10 nucleotides agree with TRBD1. The CDR3 is 15 residues long. V dropped 3 bases and J dropped 4; count of bases not matched to a gene: 6. CDR1 is SGDLS, CDR2 YYNGEE, per germline. This CDR3 reads CASSARQGAVYGYTF. CDR3 DNA: TGTGCCAGCAGCGCTCGACAGGGGGCGGTCTATGGCTACACCTTC.

The chain uses TRBV30 and TRBJ1-3; tentative D call: TRBD1 (6 bases). Germline V CDR1 and CDR2: GTSNPN, SVGIG (reference sequence). V was cut by 6 bases and J by 3 bases, with 21 bases left in between. CDR3 length equals 16 residues. Here the CDR3 DNA reads TGTGCCTGTATACAGGGCAGGTATGGGGTTGGAAACACCATATATTTT. Protein sequence: CACIQGRYGVGNTIYF.

This clone was detected a few times. J is TRBJ2-1 and V is TRBV21-1; TRBD2, the table's D call, lacks a check against the DNA. TRBV21-1 represents a pseudogene. This CDR3 spans 16 amino acids. In nucleotides, the CDR3 is TGTGCCAGCAGCAAAGGGACTAGCGGGGCCTACAATGAGCAGTTCTTC. The encoded protein is CASSKGTSGAYNEQFF.

This chain uses TRBV13 with TRBJ2-3; 11 bases agree with TRBD2. The CDR3 is 18 residues long. The germline CDR1 and CDR2 sequences are PRHDT and FYEKMQ (reference sequence). Unmatched junction bases numbered 12, after V lost 5 bases and J lost 2 bases. Here the CDR3 reads CASSENLGTSGFTDTQYF. The CDR3 bases are TGTGCCAGCAGCGAAAACCTCGGGACTAGCGGTTTCACAGATACGCAGTATTTT.